The 21 T cell receptor beta chains below all came from one sample that was sequenced in a study of metastatic and nonmetastatic thyroid tumors. TCRdb reassembled clones from the PCR reads with MiXCR. The data contain 13,000 or so clones, about 25% of them singletons. Thyroid surgery was performed in patients who had received no treatment beforehand. The sequenced sample consisted of blood. The receptors originated from a male donor with papillary thyroid cancer or a benign thyroid nodule (not recorded which). Some clones in this sample may be carry-over from other donors' samples.

This rearrangement joins TRBV4-1 to TRBJ2-7; 8 nucleotides agree with TRBD2. CDR1 MGHRA and CDR2 YSYEKL come from the germline V gene. The CDR3 is 19 residues long. The V and J ends lost 0 bases and 3 bases, in that order; junction bases with no gene match: 16. In DNA, the CDR3 is TGCGCCAGCAGCCAAGATTATACCCCCGGGGCGGGAGGTATCTACGAGCAGTACTTC. Translating gives CASSQDYTPGAGGIYEQYF.

This clone was counted between two and nine times. J is TRBJ1-6 and V is TRBV6-2 or TRBV6-3; a weak D match, TRBD1 (5 bases). The germline CDR1 and CDR2 sequences are MNHEY and SVGEGT. Trimming removed 8 bases from V and 6 bases from J, with 11 bases in between. The CDR3 length is 13 residues. CDR3 sequence: CASVTGSNSPLHF. In DNA form, the CDR3 reads TGTGCCAGCGTTACAGGATCTAATTCACCCCTCCACTTT.

This clone was seen a few times. The chain is built from TRBV2 and TRBJ2-1; D is ambiguous. CDR3 length: 12 amino acids. V was cut by 5 bases and J by 9 bases, with 11 bases left in between. In germline, CDR1 is SNHLY, CDR2 FYNNEI. The CDR3 DNA is TGTGCCAGCAGTCCAAACGGTTTTGAGCAGTTCTTC. Protein product: CASSPNGFEQFF.

The chain couples TRBV6-1 to TRBJ2-5; D remains ambiguous. CDR1 and CDR2 from the germline V gene are MNHNS and SASEGT. Between the trimmed V and J ends, which lost 0 bases and 2 bases, there was a span of 4 bases. CDR3 length: 13 residues. The CDR3: CASSEAPQETQYF. The CDR3 DNA sequence: TGTGCCAGCAGTGAAGCACCACAAGAGACCCAGTACTTC.

This clone was counted only a few times. The sample holds other DNA sequences that translate to the same CDR3. The chain employs TRBV6-2 or TRBV6-3 and TRBJ2-1, with 7 bases that match TRBD2. The CDR3 totals 15 residues. CDR1 and CDR2 (germline): MNHEY, SVGEGT. J was trimmed by 2 bases and V by 4 bases; bases with no gene match: 5. Here the CDR3 reads CASSSGLVAYNEQFF. The CDR3 region has the DNA TGTGCCAGCAGTTCAGGACTAGTCGCCTACAATGAGCAGTTCTTC.

This clone turned up a few times. This rearrangement joins TRBV10-1 to TRBJ2-2; possibly TRBD2 for D (6 bases). The CDR3 is made up of 16 amino acids. Trimming removed 4 bases from V and 0 bases from J, with 12 bases in between. Germline V gene data show CDR1 as WNHNN and CDR2 as SYGVQD (reference sequence). CDR3 DNA sequence: TGCGCCAGCAGTGTCCCTAGCGTAACGAACACCGGGGAGCTGTTTTTT. Residues: CASSVPSVTNTGELFF.

V gene TRBV7-2 combines with J gene TRBJ2-1; D unclear. The V end lost 1 base, the J end lost 4 bases, and 8 bases lay between the germline ends. CDR1 and CDR2 from the germline V gene are SGHTA and FQGNSA. This CDR3 comprises 14 residues. Here the CDR3 DNA reads TGTGCCAGCAGCTTAGACAGCACTTACAATGAGCAGTTCTTC. Translated: CASSLDSTYNEQFF.

This clone was seen ten or more times. CDR3 protein: CASRNLNSYNEQFF. The DNA for the CDR3 is TGTGCCAGCAGGAACCTTAACTCCTACAATGAGCAGTTCTTC. The J gene is TRBJ2-1, the V gene TRBV6-2 or TRBV6-3; unclear D gene. From germline, CDR1 is MNHEY and CDR2 SVGEGT. This CDR3 contains 14 residues. V lost 6 bases to trimming and J lost 0 bases, with 9 bases between them.

This clone occurred a few times. The V gene is TRBV28, the J gene TRBJ1-2, with TRBD1 matching over 11 bases. The trim removed 3 bases at V and 7 bases at J, leaving 7 bases unmatched. From germline, CDR1 is MDHEN and CDR2 SYDVKM. The CDR3 runs to 15 residues. For the CDR3, the DNA is TGTGCCAGCAGTTTTGGGACAGGGGGTCGGGGTGGCTACACCTTC. Protein product: CASSFGTGGRGGYTF.

The table lists this clone with a few counts. The chain is built from TRBV20-1 and TRBJ2-7, with D possibly TRBD1 on 5 matching bases. This CDR3 has 15 amino acids. Germline V gives CDR1 DFQATT, CDR2 SNEGSKA (reference sequence). V was cut by 3 bases and J by 0 bases, with 15 bases left in between. The CDR3 protein is CSASRDQVSSYEQYF. The CDR3, as DNA: TGCAGTGCTAGCAGGGATCAGGTTAGCTCCTACGAGCAGTACTTC.

This chain joins TRBV7-3 and TRBJ2-3; 15 positions match TRBD2. This CDR3 region has 16 residues. Losses at the gene ends were 5 bases for V and 3 bases for J; bases not matched to a gene: 3. Per germline, CDR1 SGHTA and CDR2 FQGTGA. CDR3 protein: CASSLGTSGRTDTQYF. In DNA form, the CDR3 reads TGTGCCAGCAGCCTCGGGACTAGCGGGAGGACAGATACGCAGTATTTT.

The chain combines TRBV19 with TRBJ1-2; D gene ambiguous. The germline V gene has CDR1 LNHDA and CDR2 SQIVND (reference sequence). This CDR3 is 16 amino acids long. Trimming cost V 3 bases and J 3 bases, with 17 bases left between them. As DNA, the CDR3 is TGTGCCAGTAGTATGGGGTTTGGAGGGCCCTACTATGGCTACACCTTC. Its translation: CASSMGFGGPYYGYTF.

This clone came up a few times. The rearrangement uses TRBV6-2 or TRBV6-3 and TRBJ1-1; D gene ambiguous. In germline, CDR1 is MNHEY, CDR2 SVGEGT. V gave up 0 bases and J gave up 3 bases, with 11 bases separating them. The CDR3 consists of 15 residues. The CDR3 loop reads CASSYSPDLHTEAFF. The CDR3 DNA reads TGTGCCAGCAGTTACTCGCCCGACCTGCACACTGAAGCTTTCTTT.

This clone was counted a few times. In DNA form, the CDR3 reads TGTGCCAGCGAGGGGGCGACATCAGATACGCAGTATTTT. Translated: CASEGATSDTQYF. The J gene is TRBJ2-3, the V gene TRBV6-1; 7 nucleotides align to TRBD1. V lost 8 bases and J lost 4; bases outside the gene matches: 6. The CDR3 covers 13 residues. From germline, CDR1 is MNHNS and CDR2 SASEGT.

By sample fraction, this clone is medium-sized (0.01 to 0.1%). This sequence joins TRBV28 and TRBJ1-5; 8 nucleotides align to TRBD1. Germline V CDR1 and CDR2: MDHEN, SYDVKM. The CDR3 loop spans 15 amino acids. Trimming removed 3 bases from V and 6 bases from J; junction bases left unmatched: 7. CDR3 amino acids: CASSFGGQAGQPQHF. The CDR3 DNA reads TGTGCCAGCAGTTTCGGGGGACAGGCGGGTCAGCCCCAGCATTTT.

By sample share, this clone is medium-sized. The gene calls are TRBV11-3 and TRBJ2-1; D gene ambiguous. V lost 9 bases to trimming and J lost 0 bases, with 9 bases between them. The germline gives CDR1 SGHNT, CDR2 YENEEA. CDR3 length: 13 residues. DNA for the CDR3: TGTGCCAGTCACAAGCGCTCCTACAATGAGCAGTTCTTC. Translated: CASHKRSYNEQFF. Using reference TRBV11-3 and TRBJ2-1 for the parts outside the CDR3, the full variable domain is EAGVVQSPRYKIIEKKQPVAFWCNPISGHNTLYWYLQNLGQGPELLIRYENEEAVDDSQLPKDRFSAERLKGVDSTLKIQPAELGDSAVYLCASHKRSYNEQFFGPGTRLTVL.

The chain employs TRBV28 and TRBJ2-6; D is perhaps TRBD1 (6 bases). This CDR3 has 15 amino acids. The V end was cut by 6 bases, the J end by 2 bases, with 11 bases between. In germline, CDR1 is MDHEN, CDR2 SYDVKM. CDR3 sequence (DNA): TGTGCCAGCAGGCGAGACAGGACTGGGGCCAACGTCCTGACTTTC. Amino acids: CASRRDRTGANVLTF.

The chain has TRBV19 and TRBJ1-5, with D possibly TRBD1 on 6 matching bases. CDR1 and CDR2 from the germline V gene are LNHDA and SQIVND (reference sequence). Trimming cost V 3 bases and J 0 bases, with 15 bases left between them. CDR3 length equals 17 residues. Written as DNA, the CDR3 is TGTGCCAGTAGTATCCCTGGACAGAAGTATAGCAATCAGCCCCAGCATTTT. Translating gives CASSIPGQKYSNQPQHF.

This clone was seen at least ten times. CDR3 sequence: CSAQRAGAHGSNQPQHF. The CDR3 region has the DNA TGCAGTGCCCAAAGAGCAGGGGCCCACGGGAGCAATCAGCCCCAGCATTTT. This chain links TRBV20-1 with TRBJ1-5; D is perhaps TRBD1 (6 bases). V lost 6 bases to trimming and J lost 1 base, with 22 bases between them. This CDR3 spans 17 amino acids. Germline assignment: CDR1 DFQATT and CDR2 SNEGSKA (reference sequence).

This clone was detected once. This chain connects TRBV20-1 to TRBJ2-1, with 7 bases matching TRBD2. CDR3 size: 16 residues. After removal of 0 bases from V and 4 bases from J, the junction contained 9 bases not matched to a gene. The germline V gene encodes CDR1 DFQATT and CDR2 SNEGSKA (reference sequence). The CDR3 spells CSARDGEAGEYNEQFF. CDR3 DNA sequence: TGCAGTGCTAGAGATGGGGAGGCGGGAGAGTACAATGAGCAGTTCTTC.

This chain connects TRBV6-2 or TRBV6-3 to TRBJ2-3; 8 bases fit TRBD1. Germline values: CDR1 MNHEY, CDR2 SVGEGT. V gave up 5 bases and J gave up 2 bases; unmatched junction bases: 18. The CDR3 has 19 residues. The CDR3 protein is CASSTAGQGIADYTDTQYF. The CDR3 DNA is TGTGCCAGCAGTACTGCCGGACAGGGAATAGCGGACTACACAGATACGCAGTATTTT.